The rows below give T cell receptor beta chains drawn from one sample of a study of T cell responses to AZD1222 COVID-19 vaccine. Some clones are missing from TCRdb's copy, which holds only in-frame ones; the method was immunoSEQ multiplex PCR. The sample records fewer than 100,000 clones, about nine tenths being singletons. Sequencing used peripheral blood, obtained 28 days after the second AZD1222 dose. The receptors shown here come from an adult who received the AZD1222 COVID-19 vaccine. Both conserved end residues are part of each CDR3. Each record gives: D gene, clone size, J gene, V gene, CDR3 protein, CDR3 DNA. The D gene is left open where the match is weak. Clone size is given for some rows only: seen once, a few or many times, or a class if the clone is expanded.

NA,NA,TRBJ1-6,TRBV18,CASSPSGYYNSPLHF,TGTGCCAGCTCCCCATCGGGTTACTATAATTCACCCCTCCACTTT
TRBD2,NA,TRBJ2-3,TRBV29-1,CSVDGRGGNTDTQYF,TGCAGCGTTGATGGTCGGGGGGGCAACACAGATACGCAGTATTTT
NA,NA,TRBJ1-2,TRBV6-5,CASRRTWNHGYTF,TGTGCCAGCAGGAGAACCTGGAATCATGGCTACACCTTC
TRBD1,NA,TRBJ1-6,TRBV6-5,CATQGVNSPLHF,TGTGCCACCCAGGGGGTCAATTCACCCCTCCACTTT
NA,NA,TRBJ1-1,TRBV30,CAWTRGTEAFF,TGTGCCTGGACTCGCGGCACTGAAGCTTTCTTT
TRBD2,NA,TRBJ2-7,TRBV4-1,CASSQAGSGGAYEQYF,TGCGCCAGCAGCCAAGCGGGAAGCGGGGGGGCCTACGAGCAGTACTTC
NA,NA,TRBJ2-2,TRBV9,CASSGPGSGTNTGELFF,TGTGCCAGCAGCGGACCGGGTAGCGGAACGAACACCGGGGAGCTGTTTTTT
TRBD1,NA,TRBJ1-4,TRBV28,CASSPTGVTNEKLFF,TGTGCCAGCAGCCCTACAGGGGTAACTAATGAAAAACTGTTTTTT
NA,NA,TRBJ1-2,TRBV9,CASSPARANYGYTF,TGTGCCAGCAGCCCCGCAAGAGCTAACTATGGCTACACCTTC
TRBD1,NA,TRBJ1-2,TRBV18,CASSSDRVRYGYTF,TGTGCCAGCTCATCGGACAGGGTTCGGTATGGCTACACCTTC
NA,NA,TRBJ1-5,TRBV6-5,CASSLQGFGQPQHF,TGTGCCAGCAGTCTCCAGGGCTTCGGGCAGCCCCAGCATTTT
NA,NA,TRBJ1-2,TRBV5-4,CASSLALSANYGYTF,TGTGCCAGCAGCTTGGCGTTATCAGCAAACTATGGCTACACCTTC
TRBD1,once,TRBJ2-2,TRBV27,CASSPPGQGRTGELFF,TGTGCCAGCAGTCCTCCGGGACAGGGGAGGACTGGGGAGCTGTTTTTT
NA,NA,TRBJ2-7,TRBV12-3/TRBV12-4,CASSRVVYEQYF,TGTGCCAGCAGCCGCGTGGTATACGAGCAGTACTTC
NA,NA,TRBJ2-1,TRBV11-3,CASSSTASAPYNEQFF,TGTGCCAGCAGCTCGACCGCCTCGGCGCCGTACAATGAGCAGTTCTTC
NA,NA,TRBJ1-2,TRBV7-9,CASSSRDYGYTF,TGTGCCAGCAGCTCCCGCGACTATGGCTACACCTTC
NA,NA,TRBJ1-1,TRBV4-2,CASSQDSVGARDTEAFF,TGTGCCAGCAGCCAAGACTCGGTGGGGGCGCGAGACACTGAAGCTTTCTTT
TRBD1,NA,TRBJ1-2,TRBV12-5,CASGLGTGNYGYTF,TGTGCTAGTGGTTTAGGGACAGGCAACTATGGCTACACCTTC
NA,NA,TRBJ1-4,TRBV19,CASSMTATNEKLFF,TGTGCCAGTAGTATGACAGCAACTAATGAAAAACTGTTTTTT
TRBD2,NA,TRBJ2-3,TRBV9,CASSGVGGGALGDTQYF,TGTGCCAGCAGCGGAGTAGGCGGGGGGGCTTTAGGAGATACGCAGTATTTT
TRBD1,NA,TRBJ1-3,TRBV6-5,CASSSGTGGNTIYF,TGTGCCAGCAGCTCCGGGACAGGAGGAAACACCATATATTTT
NA,NA,TRBJ2-2,TRBV11-2,CASSLRVRLSRNTGELFF,TGTGCCAGCAGCTTAAGGGTGAGGCTGAGTAGGAACACCGGGGAGCTGTTTTTT
NA,NA,TRBJ2-3,TRBV7-3,CASSLASRQTDTQYF,TGTGCCAGCAGCTTAGCCTCCAGACAGACAGATACGCAGTATTTT
TRBD2,once,TRBJ2-1,TRBV7-2,CASSSFLSGGVYNEQFF,TGTGCCAGCAGCTCCTTTTTAAGCGGGGGGGTGTACAATGAGCAGTTCTTC
NA,once,TRBJ2-7,TRBV5-1,CASSLGGTGDYEQYF,TGCGCCAGCAGCTTGGGCGGGACGGGTGACTACGAGCAGTACTTC
NA,NA,TRBJ1-2,TRBV6-5,CASYPGSEYGYTF,TGTGCCAGCTATCCGGGAAGTGAGTATGGCTACACCTTC
TRBD1,NA,TRBJ1-3,TRBV7-9,CASSLTGDGSGNTIYF,TGTGCCAGCAGCCTGACAGGGGACGGTTCTGGAAACACCATATATTTT
TRBD2,NA,TRBJ2-7,TRBV10-3,CAISDPSGGPAYEQYF,TGTGCCATCAGTGACCCTAGCGGGGGACCCGCCTACGAGCAGTACTTC
TRBD2,NA,TRBJ2-3,TRBV6-5,CAIGGGGPDTQYF,TGTGCCATCGGGGGCGGGGGGCCAGATACGCAGTATTTT
NA,NA,TRBJ1-2,TRBV28,CASSRYGYTF,TGTGCCAGCAGTCGATATGGCTACACCTTC
NA,NA,TRBJ1-5,TRBV19,CASSIPGDQPQHF,TGTGCCAGTAGTATCCCCGGTGATCAGCCCCAGCATTTT